This TCR beta chain was observed in a study of T cell repertoires in ileal Crohn's disease. Background on the study: All patients had surgery for stricturing (61%) or penetrating (around 40%) disease. Postoperative therapy was given to about half: roughly twelve thiopurines, 15 to 20 anti-TNF agents.

Sequencing was performed with immunoSEQ multiplex PCR; in TCRdb, only in-frame clones are kept and a portion is missing. The sample has thousands of clones; just under 80% are singletons. Time point given: proximal margin of the surgical specimen (macroscopically non-inflamed). CDR3 length: 17 amino acids. Germline V gene lookup returns CDR1 SGDLS and CDR2 YYNGEE. The V end lost 3 bases, the J end lost 2 bases, and 20 bases lay between the germline ends. Sequencing was done on a sample of ileal tissue. This sequence was found in an adult with Crohn's disease. The chain recombines TRBV9 with TRBJ1-2, with D perhaps TRBD1 (6 bases). This CDR3 reads CASSARGQTNQNYGYTF. The CDR3 DNA is TGTGCCAGCAGCGCGCGAGGACAGACCAACCAAAACTATGGCTACACCTTC.